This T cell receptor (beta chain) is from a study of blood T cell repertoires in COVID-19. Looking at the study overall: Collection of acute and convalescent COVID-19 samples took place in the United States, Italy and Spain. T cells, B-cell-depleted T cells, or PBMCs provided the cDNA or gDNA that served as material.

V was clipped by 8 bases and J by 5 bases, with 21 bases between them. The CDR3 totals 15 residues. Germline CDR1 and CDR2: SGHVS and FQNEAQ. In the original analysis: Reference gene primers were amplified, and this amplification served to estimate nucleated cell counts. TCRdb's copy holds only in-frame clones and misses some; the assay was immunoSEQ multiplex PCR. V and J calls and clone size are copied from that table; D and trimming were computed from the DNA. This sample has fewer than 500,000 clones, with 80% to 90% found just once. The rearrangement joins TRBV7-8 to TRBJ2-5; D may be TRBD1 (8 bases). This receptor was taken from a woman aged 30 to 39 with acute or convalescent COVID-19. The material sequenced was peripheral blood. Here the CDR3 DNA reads TGTGCCAGCGGGGCGCTACAGGGGGGGAAGGAGACCCAGTACTTC. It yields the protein CASGALQGGKETQYF.